The clone carrying this T cell receptor beta chain was seen just once. The antigen remains undetermined. The sample is drawn from a study of cytomegalovirus exposure and HLA in healthy donors. With 60 Vbeta and 13 Jbeta primers, the PCR was carried out. Sequenced by immunoSEQ multiplex PCR; TCRdb stores in-frame clones only, minus some. The sample shows fewer than 150,000 clones, around 76% of them seen only once. Findings of the study overall: Analyses of presence/absence relied on an assumption of roughly uniform sequencing depth across donors. The authors later found most CMV-associated TCR beta chains appeared HLA-restricted. The listing of 150 or so TCR beta chains classed them as cytomegalovirus-associated. Many donors shared some public TCRs, even though most TCR sequences were rare.

CDR1 is MNHNS, CDR2 SASEGT, per germline. V lost 4 bases and J lost 7; bases outside the gene matches: 7. There are 14 residues in the CDR3. This clonotype originated in a man aged 60 to 75 in good health and CMV-seropositive. This rearrangement joins TRBV6-1 to TRBJ1-1, with 9 bases identical to TRBD1. The specimen sequenced was PBMCs. The CDR3 DNA reads TGTGCCAGCAGTGCTGGACAGGGGTTACGTGAAGCTTTCTTT. It codes for CASSAGQGLREAFF.